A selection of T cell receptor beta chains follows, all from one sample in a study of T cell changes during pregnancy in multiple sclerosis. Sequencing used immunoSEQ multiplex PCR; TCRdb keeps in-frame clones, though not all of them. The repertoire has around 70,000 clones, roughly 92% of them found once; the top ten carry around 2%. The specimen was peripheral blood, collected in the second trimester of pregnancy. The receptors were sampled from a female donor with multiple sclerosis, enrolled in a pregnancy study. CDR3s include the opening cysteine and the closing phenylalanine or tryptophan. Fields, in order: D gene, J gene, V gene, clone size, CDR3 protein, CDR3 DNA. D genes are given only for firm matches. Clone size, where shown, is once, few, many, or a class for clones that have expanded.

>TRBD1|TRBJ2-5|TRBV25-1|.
CASKRTGWETQYF
TGTGCCAGCAAAAGGACAGGCTGGGAGACCCAGTACTTC
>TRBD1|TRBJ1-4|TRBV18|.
CASSPQGQPNEKLFF
TGTGCCAGCTCACCACAGGGACAGCCTAATGAAAAACTGTTTTTT
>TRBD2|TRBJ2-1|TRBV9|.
CASSAIGLAGTNEQFF
TGTGCCAGCAGCGCAATTGGACTAGCGGGGACCAATGAGCAGTTCTTC
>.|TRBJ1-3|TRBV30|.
CAWSARDRTRDTIYF
TGTGCCTGGAGTGCGCGAGACAGGACCCGGGACACCATATATTTT
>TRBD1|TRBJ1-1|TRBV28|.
CASSSGQGNTEAFF
TGTGCCAGCAGTTCCGGACAGGGCAACACTGAAGCTTTCTTT
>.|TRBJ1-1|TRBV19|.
CASSSAGWGNTEAFF
TGTGCCAGTAGTTCTGCAGGGTGGGGTAACACTGAAGCTTTCTTT
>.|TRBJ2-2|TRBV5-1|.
CASSFTGTLNTGELFF
TGCGCCAGCAGCTTTACCGGGACACTTAACACCGGGGAGCTGTTTTTT
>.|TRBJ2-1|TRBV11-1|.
CASSPLPGTYNEQFF
TGTGCCAGCAGCCCGTTACCGGGGACCTACAATGAGCAGTTCTTC
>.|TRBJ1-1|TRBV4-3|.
CASSQRGLGTEAFF
TGCGCCAGCAGTCAAAGGGGTTTGGGCACTGAAGCTTTCTTT
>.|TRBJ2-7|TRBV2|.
CASSPSYEQYF
TGTGCCAGCAGCCCTTCCTACGAGCAGTACTTC
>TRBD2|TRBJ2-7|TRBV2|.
CASTAGGYYEQYF
TGTGCCAGCACGGCGGGAGGGTACTACGAGCAGTACTTC
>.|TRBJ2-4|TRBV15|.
CATSHGAVKNIQYF
TGTGCCACCAGTCACGGAGCCGTCAAAAACATTCAGTACTTC
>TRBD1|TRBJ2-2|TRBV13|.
CASSLGPDRAGELFF
TGTGCCAGCAGCTTAGGCCCTGACAGGGCCGGGGAGCTGTTTTTT
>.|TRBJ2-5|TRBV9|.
CASSASAYGETQYF
TGTGCCAGCAGCGCATCCGCTTACGGGGAGACCCAGTACTTC
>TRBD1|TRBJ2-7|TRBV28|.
CASRNDRVAEQYF
TGTGCCAGCAGAAACGACAGGGTGGCCGAGCAGTACTTC
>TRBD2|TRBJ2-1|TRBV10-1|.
CATDSGSTYNEQFF
TGCGCCACTGATAGCGGGAGTACCTACAATGAGCAGTTCTTC
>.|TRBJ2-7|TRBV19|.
CASSSGGYEQYF
TGTGCCAGTAGTTCCGGGGGCTACGAGCAGTACTTC
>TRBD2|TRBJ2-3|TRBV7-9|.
CASSSGLAGGYTQYF
TGTGCCAGCAGCTCGGGACTAGCGGGGGGTTATACGCAGTATTTT
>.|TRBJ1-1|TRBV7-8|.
CASTEGLGVRMNTEAFF
TGTGCCAGCACAGAAGGGTTGGGAGTTCGGATGAACACTGAAGCTTTCTTT
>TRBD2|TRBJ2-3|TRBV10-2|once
CASSGLAGGPSTDTQYF
TGCGCCAGCAGTGGACTAGCGGGAGGGCCGAGCACAGATACGCAGTATTTT
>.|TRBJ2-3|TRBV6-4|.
CASSDGTSTDTQYF
TGTGCCAGCAGTGACGGGACTAGCACAGATACGCAGTATTTT
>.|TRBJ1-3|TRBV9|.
CASSVGQGSPGNTIYF
TGTGCCAGCAGCGTAGGCCAGGGGTCACCCGGAAACACCATATATTTT
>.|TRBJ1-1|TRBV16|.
CASSRPTAGDTEAFF
TGTGCCAGCAGCCGGCCGACAGCTGGCGACACTGAAGCTTTCTTT
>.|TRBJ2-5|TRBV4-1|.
CASSQGFAGADQETQYF
TGCGCCAGCAGCCAAGGTTTTGCGGGGGCCGATCAAGAGACCCAGTACTTC
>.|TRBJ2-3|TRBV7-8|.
CASSSYSTDTQYF
TGTGCCAGCAGCTCCTATAGCACAGATACGCAGTATTTT
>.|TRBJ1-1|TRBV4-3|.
CASSLGSYTEAFF
TGCGCCAGCAGCCTGGGGAGTTACACTGAAGCTTTCTTT
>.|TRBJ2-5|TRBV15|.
CATSRREPQETQYF
TGTGCCACCAGCAGAAGGGAGCCCCAAGAGACCCAGTACTTC
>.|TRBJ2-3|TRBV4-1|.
CASSQDPRGQYF
TGCGCCAGCAGCCAAGATCCCCGGGGGCAGTATTTT
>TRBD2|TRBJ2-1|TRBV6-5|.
CASSYSTSGGAEQFF
TGTGCCAGCAGTTACTCGACTAGCGGGGGGGCCGAGCAGTTCTTC
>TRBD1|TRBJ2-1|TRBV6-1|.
CASSRDRESSEQFF
TGTGCCAGCTCCCGGGACAGGGAATCGAGTGAGCAGTTCTTC
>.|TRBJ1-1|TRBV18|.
CASLKGRTYMNTEAFF
TGTGCCAGTTTAAAGGGGCGTACCTACATGAACACTGAAGCTTTCTTT
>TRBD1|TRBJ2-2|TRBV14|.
CASSKTGTGPGELFF
TGTGCCAGCAGCAAAACCGGGACAGGGCCCGGGGAGCTGTTTTTT
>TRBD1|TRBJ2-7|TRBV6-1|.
CASRRGQGTYEQYF
TGTGCCAGCAGGCGAGGACAGGGGACCTACGAGCAGTACTTC
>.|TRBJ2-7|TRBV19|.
CASSTGSPSYEQYF
TGTGCCAGTAGTACAGGGTCACCCTCCTACGAGCAGTACTTC
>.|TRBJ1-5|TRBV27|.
CASSLEGFGNQPQHF
TGTGCCAGCAGTTTAGAGGGATTTGGCAATCAGCCCCAGCATTTT
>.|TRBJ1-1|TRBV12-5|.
CASGLGVEAFF
TGTGCTAGTGGTTTGGGAGTCGAAGCTTTCTTT
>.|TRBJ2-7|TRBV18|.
CASSPAGTSYEQYF
TGTGCCAGCTCACCTGCGGGGACCTCCTACGAGCAGTACTTC
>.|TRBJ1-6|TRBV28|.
CASRRGSSYNSPLHF
TGTGCCAGCCGAAGGGGGAGCTCCTATAATTCACCCCTCCACTTT
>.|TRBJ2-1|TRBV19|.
CRSINYNEQFF
TGCCGTAGTATAAACTACAATGAGCAGTTCTTC
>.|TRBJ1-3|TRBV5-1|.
CASSLHKTGSSGNTIYF
TGCGCCAGCAGCTTGCATAAAACAGGGAGCTCTGGAAACACCATATATTTT
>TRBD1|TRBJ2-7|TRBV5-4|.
CASSLMQGAFHEQYF
TGTGCCAGCAGCTTGATGCAGGGGGCATTCCACGAGCAGTACTTC
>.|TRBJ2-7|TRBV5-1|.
CASSLVPGYEQYF
TGCGCCAGCAGCTTGGTTCCAGGGTACGAGCAGTACTTC
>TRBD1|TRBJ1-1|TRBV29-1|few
CSVETQGATEAFF
TGCAGCGTTGAAACACAGGGGGCCACTGAAGCTTTCTTT
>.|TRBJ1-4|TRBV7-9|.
CASSSPGGEKLFF
TGTGCCAGCAGCTCCCCGGGAGGTGAAAAACTGTTTTTT
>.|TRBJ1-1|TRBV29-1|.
CSVTTGNTEAFF
TGCAGCGTTACGACAGGGAACACTGAAGCTTTCTTT
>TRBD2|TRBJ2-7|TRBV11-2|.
CASSLVMASGTYEQYF
TGTGCCAGCAGCTTAGTAATGGCTAGCGGGACCTACGAGCAGTACTTC
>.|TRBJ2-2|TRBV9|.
CASSLSGTNTGELFF
TGTGCCAGCTCCCTGAGCGGAACTAACACCGGGGAGCTGTTTTTT
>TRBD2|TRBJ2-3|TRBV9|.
CASSVVAGRTDTQYF
TGTGCCAGCAGCGTAGTAGCGGGGCGCACAGATACGCAGTATTTT
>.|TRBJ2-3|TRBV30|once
CAWSVPGPSTDTQYF
TGTGCCTGGAGTGTACCAGGCCCTAGCACAGATACGCAGTATTTT
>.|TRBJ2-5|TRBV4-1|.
CASSQDSPEYQETQYF
TGCGCCAGCAGCCAAGATAGCCCAGAGTACCAAGAGACCCAGTACTTC
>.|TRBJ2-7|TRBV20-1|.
CSASGSYEQYF
TGCAGTGCTAGCGGGAGCTACGAGCAGTACTTC
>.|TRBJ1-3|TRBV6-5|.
CASSYSIAGNTIYF
TGTGCCAGCAGTTACTCGATAGCTGGAAACACCATATATTTT
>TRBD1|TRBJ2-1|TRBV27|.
CASTSGTGGNEQFF
TGTGCCAGCACCTCCGGGACAGGGGGCAATGAGCAGTTCTTC
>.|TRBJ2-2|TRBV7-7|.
CASSLGDMNTGELFF
TGTGCCAGCAGCTTAGGAGACATGAACACCGGGGAGCTGTTTTTT
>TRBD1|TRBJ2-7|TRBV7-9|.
CASSFSPGQRESYEQYF
TGTGCCAGCAGTTTTAGCCCGGGACAGCGAGAGTCCTACGAGCAGTACTTC